This T cell receptor (beta chain) was recovered during a study of blood T cell repertoires in COVID-19. At the level of the study: Samples representing acute and convalescent COVID-19 were sourced from the United States, Italy and Spain.

The CDR3 extends over 14 amino acids. V lost 6 bases, J lost 2 bases, and 11 bases lay in between. Per germline, CDR1 MNHEY and CDR2 SMNVEV (reference sequence). Authors' methods: Nucleated cell number was recorded as an estimate derived from reference gene primer amplification. Repertoires were generated with immunoSEQ multiplex PCR, while TCRdb's copy carries only in-frame clones and drops some. V and J calls plus clone size are reproduced from that table; the DNA served to infer D and trimming. In the table there are 290,000 or so clones, roughly 80% of which are singletons. The sample was PBMCs or T cells enriched from blood (not recorded which). The sequence was collected from a man aged 35 to 55 who had been exposed to COVID-19. The gene calls are TRBV27 and TRBJ1-5; no clear D gene. CDR3 coding DNA: TGTGCCAGCAGGGCGGACTTGGGCAATCAGCCCCAGCATTTT. This gives the protein CASRADLGNQPQHF.